This T cell receptor beta chain was recovered during a study of CD4 T cells in relation to SARS-CoV-2 and coronaviruses. Overall study context: PBMCs were cultured with antigen for roughly 11 days before TCR beta sequencing.

Note on this clone: The antigen remains undetermined.

CD4+ T cells from unexposed donors were obtained before the COVID-19 pandemic (2011-2018). The cells were cultured for around ten days before CD4+ T cells were isolated. Cultures received half-medium IL-2 refreshes on days 3 and 7. The repertoire was sequenced with immunoSEQ multiplex PCR; TCRdb's copy has only in-frame clones and lacks some. This sample carries tens of thousands of clones, 76% of them seen once, and the ten largest clones take approximately 30%. V lost 8 bases, J lost 7 bases, and 10 bases stayed unmatched. CDR3 size: 14 residues. Germline assignment: CDR1 MNHEY and CDR2 SVGAGI. The sequence was collected from a human donor in good health. Specimen: CD4+ T cells from PBMCs, cultured in vitro. This chain joins TRBV6-5 and TRBJ2-2; 7 bases line up with TRBD1. The CDR3 DNA reads as TGTGCCAGCGGACACAGGGGAAGCCTCGGGGAGCTGTTTTTT. Translated, it gives CASGHRGSLGELFF.